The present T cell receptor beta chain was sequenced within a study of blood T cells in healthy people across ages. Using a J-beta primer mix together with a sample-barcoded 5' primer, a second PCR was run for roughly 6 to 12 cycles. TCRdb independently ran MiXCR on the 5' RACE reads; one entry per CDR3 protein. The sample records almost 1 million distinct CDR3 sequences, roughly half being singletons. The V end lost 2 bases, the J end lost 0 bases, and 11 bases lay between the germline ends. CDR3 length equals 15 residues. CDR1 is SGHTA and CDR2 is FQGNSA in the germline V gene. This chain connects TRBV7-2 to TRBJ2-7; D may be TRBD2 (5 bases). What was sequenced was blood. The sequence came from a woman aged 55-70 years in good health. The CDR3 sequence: CASSLRTQSSYEQYF. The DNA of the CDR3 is TGTGCCAGCAGCTTAAGGACTCAGAGCTCCTACGAGCAGTACTTC.